A single sample is the source of the 10 T cell receptor beta chains below, sequenced in a study of CD8+ T cells in alopecia areata. Investigators isolated RNA and reverse transcribed it into cDNA to act as the sequencing template. The repertoire was sequenced with immunoSEQ multiplex PCR; TCRdb's copy has only in-frame clones and lacks some. The repertoire has over 90,000 clones, 80% to 90% of them found once; the top ten carry 11%. Described treatment: oral pan-JAK inhibitor, 5-10 mg twice daily. This specimen consisted of CD8+ T cells sorted from blood, obtained between weeks 30 and 35, from a patient treated with tofacitinib. The receptors here all came from a human donor with alopecia areata.

This clone was recorded only once. The chain recombines TRBV27 with TRBJ2-1, with TRBD1 matching over 9 bases. The CDR3 has 14 residues. The junction had 6 bases not matched to a gene; V was cut back by 5 bases and J by 7 bases. CDR1 is MNHEY and CDR2 is SMNVEV in the germline V gene (reference sequence). The CDR3, as DNA: TGTGCCAGCAGTACCGGGACAGGGCGTAATGAGCAGTTCTTC. Translated, it gives CASSTGTGRNEQFF.

V is TRBV6-5 and J is TRBJ2-7, with 13 bases identical to TRBD2. Germline V CDR1 and CDR2: MNHEY, SVGAGI. V lost 4 bases and J lost 5; bases outside the gene matches: 5. The CDR3 is made up of 15 amino acids. The CDR3 sequence is CASSSPGTSGDEQYF. In nucleotides, the CDR3 is TGTGCCAGCAGTTCGCCCGGGACTAGCGGGGACGAGCAGTACTTC.

This chain joins TRBV4-1 and TRBJ2-3; unclear D gene. V lost 5 bases, J lost 0 bases, and 12 bases lay in between. The germline V gene encodes CDR1 MGHRA and CDR2 YSYEKL. The CDR3 loop spans 15 amino acids. In DNA, the CDR3 is TGCGCCAGCAGCTTTCAGGCTTCCAGCACAGATACGCAGTATTTT. It is translated as CASSFQASSTDTQYF.

The V gene is TRBV5-1, the J gene TRBJ2-7; 8 bases fit TRBD1. Trimming cost V 4 bases and J 2 bases; bases outside gene matches: 11. CDR3 length equals 16 residues. The germline V gene encodes CDR1 SGHRS and CDR2 YFSETQ. As DNA, the CDR3 is TGCGCCAGCAGCAAGTCCACGGGACAGGCGGCCTACGAGCAGTACTTC. Protein product: CASSKSTGQAAYEQYF. Complete variable domain (other parts from reference TRBV5-1 and TRBJ2-7): KAGVTQTPRYLIKTRGQQVTLSCSPISGHRSVSWYQQTPGQGLQFLFEYFSETQRNKGNFPGRFSGRQFSNSRSEMNVSTLELGDSALYLCASSKSTGQAAYEQYFGPGTRLTVT.

This clone occurred once. The rearrangement joins TRBV9 to TRBJ2-2; 11 bases agree with TRBD2. Germline loops: CDR1 SGDLS, CDR2 YYNGEE. This CDR3 is built from 16 residues. The ends lost 7 bases at V and 7 bases at J; junction bases unmatched: 12. CDR3 protein: CASATLSGGAYGELFF. In DNA, the CDR3 is TGTGCCAGCGCTACGCTTAGCGGGGGGGCCTACGGGGAGCTGTTTTTT.

The V gene is TRBV5-4, the J gene TRBJ1-1; a weak D match, TRBD1 (6 bases). The germline V gene has CDR1 SGHNT and CDR2 YYREEE (reference sequence). Trimming stripped 0 bases from V and 4 bases from J, with 19 bases between. This CDR3 contains 17 residues. The CDR3 region has the DNA TGTGCCAGCAGCTTGGGATCGAGGGGGAGTGGAGTCACTGAAGCTTTCTTT. Protein: CASSLGSRGSGVTEAFF. Supplemented by reference TRBV5-4 and TRBJ1-1, the full variable domain reads ETGVTQSPTHLIKTRGQQVTLRCSSQSGHNTVSWYQQALGQGPQFIFQYYREEENGRGNFPPRFSGLQFPNYSSELNVNALELDDSALYLCASSLGSRGSGVTEAFFGQGTRLTVV.

The rearrangement uses TRBV21-1 and TRBJ1-1. TRBV21-1 constitutes a pseudogene. The CDR3 has 13 amino acids. The CDR3 nucleotides are TGTGCCAGCAGCAAGGGGGGGGCCACTGAAGCTTTCTTT. Residues: CASSKGGATEAFF.

The chain is built from TRBV10-1 and TRBJ2-7; D is ambiguous. Per the germline V gene, CDR1 is WNHNN and CDR2 is SYGVQD (reference sequence). V shed 0 bases and J shed 7 bases, with 10 bases lying between them. This CDR3 has 13 amino acids. The DNA of the CDR3 is TGCGCCAGCAGTGAGTCCGGTGCTTGGGAGCAGTACTTC. Translation: CASSESGAWEQYF.

V is TRBV2 and J is TRBJ2-2, with 8 bases aligning to TRBD1. This CDR3 spans 19 amino acids. Per germline, CDR1 SNHLY and CDR2 FYNNEI. J lost 3 bases, V lost 1 base, and 13 bases had no gene match. The CDR3 sequence: CASSEVSGRQGMYTGELFF. The CDR3 coding sequence is TGTGCCAGCAGTGAAGTAAGCGGCCGACAGGGGATGTACACCGGGGAGCTGTTTTTT.

The genes are TRBV2 and TRBJ1-5; D unclear. Germline V gene sequence: CDR1 SNHLY, CDR2 FYNNEI. V lost 7 bases to trimming and J lost 0 bases, with 13 bases between them. The CDR3 is 15 residues long. The CDR3 DNA reads TGTGCCAGCAAATTGGCGGCAGATAGCAATCAGCCCCAGCATTTT. Translating it yields CASKLAADSNQPQHF.